Below are 22 T cell receptor beta chains sequenced from a single sample in a study of CD4+ T cells in melanoma. Data came from immunoSEQ multiplex PCR; TCRdb stores just in-frame clones and leaves some out. The table has more than 110,000 clones, 80% to 95% seen once. The source of these receptors is a human donor with melanoma.

Only one count was recorded for this clone. The chain is built from TRBV18 and TRBJ2-5, with TRBD2 identical over 10 bases. Germline CDR1 and CDR2: KGHSH and LQKENI. V was clipped by 3 bases and J by 0 bases; unmatched bases: 4. The CDR3 consists of 16 residues. CDR3 coding DNA: TGTGCCAGCTCACCGATTAGCGGGGGGCACCAAGAGACCCAGTACTTC. This encodes CASSPISGGHQETQYF.

This clone was detected only once. V usage is TRBV2 and J usage is TRBJ1-5; D unresolved. The CDR3 is 15 residues long. Germline V lookup: CDR1 SNHLY, CDR2 FYNNEI. The germline V and J ends were trimmed by 6 bases and 0 bases, with 12 bases remaining between them. The CDR3 DNA is TGTGCCAGCAGATATACAGAGTCTAGCAATCAGCCCCAGCATTTT. The encoded protein is CASRYTESSNQPQHF.

This chain links TRBV4-2 with TRBJ2-1, with 8 bases lining up with TRBD1. CDR3 length: 17 residues. Trimming at V came to 2 bases and at J to 2 bases, leaving 8 bases not matched to a gene. Germline V gene data show CDR1 as LGHNA and CDR2 as YNFKEQ. The CDR3 DNA is TGTGCCAGCAGCCAAAGAGGACAGGGCGTAACCTACAATGAGCAGTTCTTC. Amino acids: CASSQRGQGVTYNEQFF.

The chain couples TRBV19 to TRBJ1-1, with 12 bases lining up with TRBD1. CDR1 LNHDA and CDR2 SQIVND come from the germline V gene (reference sequence). The CDR3 has 18 amino acids. The junction had 15 bases not matched to a gene; V was cut back by 4 bases and J by 6 bases. DNA for the CDR3: TGTGCCAGTAGTACAAAAATTCCGGGACAGGGGGCGGTTGCTGAAGCTTTCTTT. This translates into CASSTKIPGQGAVAEAFF. The full variable domain, rest sourced from reference TRBV19 and TRBJ1-1, is DGGITQSPKYLFRKEGQNVTLSCEQNLNHDAMYWYRQDPGQGLRLIYYSQIVNDFQKGDIAEGYSVSREKKESFPLTVTSAQKNPTAFYLCASSTKIPGQGAVAEAFFGQGTRLTVV.

CDR3 protein: CASSPQLGGNTIYF. CDR3 bases: TGTGCCAGCAGTCCACAGCTTGGCGGAAACACCATATATTTT. The chain uses TRBV7-8 and TRBJ1-3; D not certain. V was pared by 6 bases and J by 4 bases, with 13 bases between. This CDR3 spans 14 amino acids. Germline CDR1 SGHVS, CDR2 FQNEAQ.

The rearrangement links TRBV6-1 to TRBJ2-7; a possible D gene is TRBD1 (6 bases). CDR3 length: 15 residues. Germline V gives CDR1 MNHNS, CDR2 SASEGT. Trimming pared 6 bases from V and 2 bases from J, leaving 17 bases between. Here the CDR3 DNA reads TGTGCCAGCAGCCTTGGACAGACGCCCACCTACGAGCAGTACTTC. Amino acids: CASSLGQTPTYEQYF.

The chain has TRBV27 and TRBJ2-7; D gene uncertain. The CDR3 is 14 residues long. Germline values: CDR1 MNHEY, CDR2 SMNVEV (reference sequence). Trimming left V 8 bases short and J 1 base short, with 15 bases between. CDR3 amino acids: CASAEDGRSYEQYF. CDR3 DNA: TGTGCCAGCGCCGAGGACGGACGGTCCTACGAGCAGTACTTC.

The chain carries TRBV7-2 and TRBJ1-6; D uncertain. Trimming removed 1 base at V and 0 bases at J, with 4 bases between. The CDR3 has 15 amino acids. Germline V CDR1 and CDR2: SGHTA, FQGNSA. CDR3 DNA: TGTGCCAGCAGCTTAGTAAGCTCCTATAATTCACCCCTCCACTTT. Protein product: CASSLVSSYNSPLHF.

The rearrangement uses TRBV5-4 and TRBJ1-1; 7 bases agree with TRBD1. Germline loops: CDR1 SGHNT, CDR2 YYREEE (reference sequence). The CDR3 is 14 amino acids. V was clipped by 0 bases and J by 5 bases; unmatched bases: 4. The CDR3: CASSLGGGRTEAFF. As DNA, the CDR3 is TGTGCCAGCAGCTTGGGAGGGGGCCGGACTGAAGCTTTCTTT. Looking up the rest from reference TRBV5-4 and TRBJ1-1 gives the full variable domain: ETGVTQSPTHLIKTRGQQVTLRCSSQSGHNTVSWYQQALGQGPQFIFQYYREEENGRGNFPPRFSGLQFPNYSSELNVNALELDDSALYLCASSLGGGRTEAFFGQGTRLTVV.

The CDR3 reads CASSLDGQGGSPLHF. CDR3 bases: TGTGCCAGCAGCTTAGACGGTCAGGGAGGTTCACCCCTCCACTTT. V usage is TRBV11-3 and J usage is TRBJ1-6; a weak D match, TRBD1 (5 bases). Germline loops: CDR1 SGHNT, CDR2 YENEEA. This CDR3 has 15 amino acids. Trimming stripped 0 bases from V and 9 bases from J, with 12 bases between.

On this clone: One end of the junction fails to match germline, which may point to a read error. The CDR3 sequence: CASSPWTGGKIFF. The CDR3 DNA follows: TGTGCCAGCAGCCCCTGGACAGGGGGAAAAATCTTCTTC. The chain carries TRBV7-6 and TRBJ1-2, with 10 bases fitting TRBD1. The CDR3 has 13 amino acids. Looked up from germline, CDR1 is SGHVS and CDR2 is FNYEAQ.

The chain links TRBV18 to TRBJ2-3; D is unresolved. V was pared by 2 bases and J by 3 bases, with 12 bases between. The germline CDR1 and CDR2 sequences are KGHSH and LQKENI. The CDR3 spans 15 residues. In DNA form, the CDR3 reads TGTGCCAGCTCACCAGTCGGCGATGAGACAGATACGCAGTATTTT. This encodes CASSPVGDETDTQYF.

Here the CDR3 DNA reads TGCGCCAGCAGCGCGGATGCAGTATATGGAAACACCATATATTTT. Amino acids: CASSADAVYGNTIYF. The rearrangement joins TRBV5-1 to TRBJ1-3, with D uncertain. The CDR3 is 15 residues long. V lost 4 bases and J lost 3, with 14 bases in between. Germline CDR1 reads SGHRS; CDR2 reads YFSETQ.

This CDR3 reads CASSEGRSSNEKLFF. CDR3 sequence (DNA): TGTGCCAGCAGCGAGGGACGGAGCAGTAATGAAAAACTGTTTTTT. The chain joins TRBV9 to TRBJ1-4, with D possibly being TRBD1 (5 bases). Germline V CDR1 and CDR2: SGDLS, YYNGEE. The CDR3 is 15 residues long. Trimming removed 3 bases from V and 4 bases from J, with 13 bases in between.

V gene TRBV30 combines with J gene TRBJ1-4, with TRBD1 matching 7 bases. Germline V gene data show CDR1 as GTSNPN and CDR2 as SVGIG (reference sequence). The trim removed 3 bases at V and 7 bases at J, leaving 11 bases unmatched. There are 15 residues in the CDR3. CDR3 in amino acids: CAWSPKTGDSEKLFF. CDR3 coding DNA: TGTGCCTGGAGCCCGAAAACAGGGGATTCTGAAAAACTGTTTTTT.

Note on this clone: Sequence at one end of the junction differs from germline and may be a read error. The V gene is TRBV7-7, the J gene TRBJ2-1; 10 bases map to TRBD1. CDR1 SSHAT and CDR2 FNYEAQ come from the germline V gene (reference sequence). CDR3 size: 15 residues. The CDR3 spells CASSWGTGEGNEQFF. The CDR3 coding sequence is TGTGCTAGCAGCTGGGGGACAGGGGAGGGCAATGAGCAGTTCTTC.

This clone has only a few counts. V usage is TRBV15 and J usage is TRBJ1-6; D not resolved. There are 12 residues in the CDR3. CDR1 and CDR2 from the germline V gene are LNHNV and YYDKDF (reference sequence). V was cut by 5 bases and J by 9 bases, with 8 bases left in between. The CDR3 nucleotides are TGTGCCACCAGCCGTGGACGTTCACCCCTCCACTTT. It codes for CATSRGRSPLHF.

The chain employs TRBV15 and TRBJ1-3, with 9 bases fitting TRBD1. The CDR3 loop spans 16 amino acids. Germline assignment: CDR1 LNHNV and CDR2 YYDKDF (reference sequence). V lost 4 bases and J lost 5; bases outside the gene matches: 9. The CDR3 DNA follows: TGTGCCACCAGCACCGGCGGGACAGGGACGCGAAACACCATATATTTT. This gives the protein CATSTGGTGTRNTIYF.

This clone was observed a single time. The chain links TRBV5-1 to TRBJ2-1; TRBD1 might be the D (6 bases). The CDR3 contains 13 residues. Germline assignment: CDR1 SGHRS and CDR2 YFSETQ. Trimming took 4 bases from V and 10 from J, leaving 15 bases between them. CDR3 DNA sequence: TGCGCCAGCAGCGAAGCTCCAAGGGGGGAGCAGTTCTTC. It specifies CASSEAPRGEQFF.

The genes are TRBV2 and TRBJ2-5; 7 bases line up with TRBD1. This CDR3 is 14 amino acids long. CDR1 and CDR2 from the germline V gene are SNHLY and FYNNEI. V lost 8 bases, J lost 5 bases, and 11 bases stayed unmatched. CDR3 sequence: CASYRGQTWETQYF. In DNA, the CDR3 is TGTGCCAGCTACAGGGGCCAAACGTGGGAGACCCAGTACTTC.

The chain uses TRBV2 and TRBJ2-7, with TRBD1 matching over 11 bases. After removal of 6 bases from V and 2 bases from J, the junction contained 6 bases not matched to a gene. The CDR3 covers 15 residues. Per germline, CDR1 SNHLY and CDR2 FYNNEI. The CDR3 region has the DNA TGTGCCAGCAGAGTAGGACAGGGGGCGGCCTACGAGCAGTACTTC. Its protein is CASRVGQGAAYEQYF.

This chain uses TRBV29-1 with TRBJ2-7; D not certain. The ends were cut back, 6 bases at V and 0 bases at J, with 9 bases in the middle. This CDR3 is 12 amino acids long. CDR1 SQVTM and CDR2 ANQGSEA come from the germline V gene. The CDR3 nucleotides are TGCAGCGTAGCCTGGGGCTCCTACGAGCAGTACTTC. Its protein is CSVAWGSYEQYF.